This T cell receptor (beta chain) was recovered during a study of beta chain features in type 1 diabetes. Study results and caveats: Amplification by PCR could prefer shorter templates, with the same effect in patients and controls.

CD4+ naive, central memory, regulatory and stem cell-like memory subsets were isolated by sorting on CD45RO/CCR7/CD25/CD127/CD95/CD27. Sorted populations were all over 95% pure. This clone was detected a few times. The target antigen is unknown. Germline V gives CDR1 KGHSH, CDR2 LQKENI. Trimming took off 1 base at V and 2 bases at J, with 12 bases between the two ends. The CDR3 contains 16 residues. Expressed TCRB transcripts were sequenced because the isolated RNA had all been reverse transcribed beforehand. The repertoire was sequenced with immunoSEQ multiplex PCR; TCRdb's copy has only in-frame clones and lacks some. The sample yields 300,000 to 400,000 clones, more than 9.5% seen once.

The clonotype comes from a woman aged 25 to 45 in good health. This chain connects TRBV18 to TRBJ2-1; TRBD2 might be the D (6 bases). The sample was naive CD4+ T cells from blood. CDR3 DNA: TGTGCCAGCTCACCACTAGGAGGGGCAACCTACAATGAGCAGTTCTTC. Amino acids: CASSPLGGATYNEQFF.